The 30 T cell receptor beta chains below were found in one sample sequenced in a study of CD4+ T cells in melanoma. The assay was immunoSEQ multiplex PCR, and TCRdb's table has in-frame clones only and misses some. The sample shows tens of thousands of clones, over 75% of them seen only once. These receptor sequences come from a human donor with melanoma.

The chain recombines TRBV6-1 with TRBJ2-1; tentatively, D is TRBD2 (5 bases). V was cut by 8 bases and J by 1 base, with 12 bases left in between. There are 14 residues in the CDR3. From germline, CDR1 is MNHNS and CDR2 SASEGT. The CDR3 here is CASLTRGSYNEQFF. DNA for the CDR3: TGTGCCAGCCTTACCCGAGGGTCCTACAATGAGCAGTTCTTC.

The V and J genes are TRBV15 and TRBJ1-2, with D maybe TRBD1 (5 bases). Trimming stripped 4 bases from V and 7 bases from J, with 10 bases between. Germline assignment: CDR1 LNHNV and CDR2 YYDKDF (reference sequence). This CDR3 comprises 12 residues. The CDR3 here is CATSTGRPGYTF. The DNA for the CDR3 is TGTGCCACCAGCACAGGGCGGCCTGGCTACACCTTC. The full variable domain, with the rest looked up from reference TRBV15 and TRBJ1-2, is DAMVIQNPRYQVTQFGKPVTLSCSQTLNHNVMYWYQQKSSQAPKLLFHYYDKDFNNEADTPDNFQSRRPNTSFCFLDIRSPGLGDTAMYLCATSTGRPGYTFGSGTRLTVV.

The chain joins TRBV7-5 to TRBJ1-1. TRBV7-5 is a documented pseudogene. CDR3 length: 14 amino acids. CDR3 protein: CASRAGHSNTEAFF. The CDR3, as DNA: TGTGCCAGCAGGGCGGGACACTCAAACACTGAAGCTTTCTTT.

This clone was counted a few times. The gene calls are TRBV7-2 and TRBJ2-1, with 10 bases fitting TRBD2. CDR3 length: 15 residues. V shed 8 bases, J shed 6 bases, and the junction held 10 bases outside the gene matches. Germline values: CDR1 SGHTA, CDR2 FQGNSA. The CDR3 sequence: CASPKGSGGRNEQFF. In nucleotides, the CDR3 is TGTGCCAGCCCGAAGGGTAGCGGGGGGCGCAATGAGCAGTTCTTC.

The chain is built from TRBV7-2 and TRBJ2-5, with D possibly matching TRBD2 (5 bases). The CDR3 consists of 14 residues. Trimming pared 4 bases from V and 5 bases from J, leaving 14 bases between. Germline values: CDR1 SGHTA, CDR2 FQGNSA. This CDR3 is CASSSGLAFETQYF. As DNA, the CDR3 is TGTGCCAGCAGCTCTGGTCTAGCCTTTGAGACCCAGTACTTC.

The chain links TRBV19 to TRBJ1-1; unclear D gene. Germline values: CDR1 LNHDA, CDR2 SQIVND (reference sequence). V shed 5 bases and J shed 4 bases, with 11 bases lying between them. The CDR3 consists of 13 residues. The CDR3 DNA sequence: TGTGCCAGTAGTTCTGTCAGCGGCACTGAAGCTTTCTTT. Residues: CASSSVSGTEAFF.

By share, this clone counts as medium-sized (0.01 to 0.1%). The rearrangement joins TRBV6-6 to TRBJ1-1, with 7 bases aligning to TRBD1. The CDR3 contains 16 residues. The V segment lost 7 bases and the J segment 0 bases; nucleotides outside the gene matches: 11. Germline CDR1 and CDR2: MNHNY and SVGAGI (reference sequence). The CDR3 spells CASNHVRTGLNTEAFF. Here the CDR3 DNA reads TGTGCCAGCAACCATGTTAGGACAGGACTGAACACTGAAGCTTTCTTT.

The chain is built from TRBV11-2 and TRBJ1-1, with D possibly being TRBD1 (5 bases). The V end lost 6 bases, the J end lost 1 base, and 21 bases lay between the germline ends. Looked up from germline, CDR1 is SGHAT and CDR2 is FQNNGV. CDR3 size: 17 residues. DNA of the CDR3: TGTGCCAGCAGTGGGACGATTGGGACGTTCGCGAACACTGAAGCTTTCTTT. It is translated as CASSGTIGTFANTEAFF.

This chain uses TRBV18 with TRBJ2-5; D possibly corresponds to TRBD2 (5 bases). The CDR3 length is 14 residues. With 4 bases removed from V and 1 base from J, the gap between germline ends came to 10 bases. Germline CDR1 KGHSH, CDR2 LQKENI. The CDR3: CASSLTAVQETQYF. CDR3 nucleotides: TGTGCCAGCTCACTCACAGCGGTCCAAGAGACCCAGTACTTC. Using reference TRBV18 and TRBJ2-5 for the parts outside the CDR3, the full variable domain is NAGVMQNPRHLVRRRGQEARLRCSPMKGHSHVYWYRQLPEEGLKFMVYLQKENIIDESGMPKERFSAEFPKEGPSILRIQQVVRGDSAAYFCASSLTAVQETQYFGPGTRLLVL.

In DNA, the CDR3 is TGTGCCAGTACCAACAGGGGAGAAGCTTTCTTT. Its protein product is CASTNRGEAFF. The chain carries TRBV19 and TRBJ1-1; 7 nucleotides line up with TRBD1. The CDR3 consists of 11 residues. Trimming at V came to 7 bases and at J to 8 bases, leaving 4 bases not matched to a gene. Germline V gene sequence: CDR1 LNHDA, CDR2 SQIVND (reference sequence).

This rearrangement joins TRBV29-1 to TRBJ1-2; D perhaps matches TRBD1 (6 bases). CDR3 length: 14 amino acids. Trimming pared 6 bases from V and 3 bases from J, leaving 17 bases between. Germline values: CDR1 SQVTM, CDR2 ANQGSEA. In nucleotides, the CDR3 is TGCAGCGTCGCCGGGGGGCGCAAGGACTATGGCTACACCTTC. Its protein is CSVAGGRKDYGYTF.

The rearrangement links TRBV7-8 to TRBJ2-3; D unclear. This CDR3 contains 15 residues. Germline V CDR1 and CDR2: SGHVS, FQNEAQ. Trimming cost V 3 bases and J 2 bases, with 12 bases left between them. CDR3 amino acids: CASSFVGRTTDTQYF. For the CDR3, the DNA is TGTGCCAGCAGCTTTGTGGGCCGGACCACAGATACGCAGTATTTT.

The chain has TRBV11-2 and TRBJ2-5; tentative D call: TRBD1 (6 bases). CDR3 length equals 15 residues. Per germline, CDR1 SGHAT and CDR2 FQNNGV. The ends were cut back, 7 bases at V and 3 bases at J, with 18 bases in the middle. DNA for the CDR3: TGTGCCAGCACCCGCAGGGGTTGGACCGAAGAGACCCAGTACTTC. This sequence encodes CASTRRGWTEETQYF.

The CDR3 nucleotides are TGCGCCAGCAGCCCCGGACAGGGTGGGGACTACGAGCAGTACTTC. This translates into CASSPGQGGDYEQYF. The chain recombines TRBV4-1 with TRBJ2-7; TRBD1 agrees at 8 bases. The ends lost 4 bases at V and 3 bases at J; junction bases unmatched: 8. Germline lookup yields CDR1 MGHRA and CDR2 YSYEKL. This CDR3 is 15 amino acids long.

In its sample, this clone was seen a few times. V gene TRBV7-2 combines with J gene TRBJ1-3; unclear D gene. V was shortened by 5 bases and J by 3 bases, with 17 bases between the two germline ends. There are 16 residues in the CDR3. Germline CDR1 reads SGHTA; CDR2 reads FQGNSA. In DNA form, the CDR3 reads TGTGCCAGCAGCCTGGGAGCAGAGAACGTTGGAAACACCATATATTTT. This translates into CASSLGAENVGNTIYF. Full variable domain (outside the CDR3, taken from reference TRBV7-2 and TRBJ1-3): GAGVSQSPSNKVTEKGKDVELRCDPISGHTALYWYRQSLGQGLEFLIYFQGNSAPDKSGLPSDRFSAERTGGSVSTLTIQRTQQEDSAVYLCASSLGAENVGNTIYFGEGSWLTVV.

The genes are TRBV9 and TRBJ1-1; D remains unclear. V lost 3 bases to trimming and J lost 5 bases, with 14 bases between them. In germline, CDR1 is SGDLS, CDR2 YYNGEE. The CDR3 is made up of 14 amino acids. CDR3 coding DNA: TGTGCCAGCAGCGCGACCACGAGGGTGACTGAAGCTTTCTTT. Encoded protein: CASSATTRVTEAFF.

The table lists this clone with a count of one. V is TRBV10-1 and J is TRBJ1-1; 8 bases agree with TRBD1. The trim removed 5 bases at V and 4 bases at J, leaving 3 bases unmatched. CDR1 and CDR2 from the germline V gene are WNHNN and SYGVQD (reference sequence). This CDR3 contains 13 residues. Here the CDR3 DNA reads TGCGCCAGCAGTACTGACAGGGGCACTGAAGCTTTCTTT. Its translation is CASSTDRGTEAFF.

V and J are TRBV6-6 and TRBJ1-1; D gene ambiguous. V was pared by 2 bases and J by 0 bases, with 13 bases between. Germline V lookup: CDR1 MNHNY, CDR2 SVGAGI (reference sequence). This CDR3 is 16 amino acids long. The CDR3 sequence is CASSYGLGRLNTEAFF. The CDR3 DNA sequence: TGTGCCAGCAGTTACGGGCTCGGACGGCTGAACACTGAAGCTTTCTTT.

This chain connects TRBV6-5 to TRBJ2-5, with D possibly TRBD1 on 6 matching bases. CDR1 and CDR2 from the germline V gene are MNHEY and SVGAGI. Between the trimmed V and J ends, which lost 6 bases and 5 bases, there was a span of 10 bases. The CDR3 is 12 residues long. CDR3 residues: CASSFRGETQYF. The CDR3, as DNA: TGTGCCAGCAGCTTTAGGGGGGAGACCCAGTACTTC.

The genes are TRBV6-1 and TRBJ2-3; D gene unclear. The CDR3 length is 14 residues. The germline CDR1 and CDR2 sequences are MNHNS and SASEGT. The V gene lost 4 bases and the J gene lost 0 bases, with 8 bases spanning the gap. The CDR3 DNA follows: TGTGCCAGCAGTGGGCCCTCTAGCACAGATACGCAGTATTTT. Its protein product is CASSGPSSTDTQYF.

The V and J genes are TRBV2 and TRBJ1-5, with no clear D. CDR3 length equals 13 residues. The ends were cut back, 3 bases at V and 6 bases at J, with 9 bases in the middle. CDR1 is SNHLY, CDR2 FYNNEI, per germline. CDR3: CASSEPPPQPQHF. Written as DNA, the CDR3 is TGTGCCAGCAGTGAGCCCCCTCCTCAGCCCCAGCATTTT. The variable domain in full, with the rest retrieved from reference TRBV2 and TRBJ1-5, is EPEVTQTPSHQVTQMGQEVILRCVPISNHLYFYWYRQILGQKVEFLVSFYNNEISEKSEIFDDQFSVERPDGSNFTLKIRSTKLEDSAMYFCASSEPPPQPQHFGDGTRLSIL.

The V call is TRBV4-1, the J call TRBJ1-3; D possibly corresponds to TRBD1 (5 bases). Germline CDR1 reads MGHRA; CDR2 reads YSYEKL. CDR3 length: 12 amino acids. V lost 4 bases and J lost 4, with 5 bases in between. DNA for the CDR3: TGCGCCAGCAGCCGGGGGGGAAACACCATATATTTT. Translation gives CASSRGGNTIYF.

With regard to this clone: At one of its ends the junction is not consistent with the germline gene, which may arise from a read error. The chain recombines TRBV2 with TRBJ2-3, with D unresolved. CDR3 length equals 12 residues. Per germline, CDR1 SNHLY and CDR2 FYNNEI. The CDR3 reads CASTESTDTQYF. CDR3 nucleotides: TGTGCCAGCACTGAAAGCACAGATACGCAGTATTTT.

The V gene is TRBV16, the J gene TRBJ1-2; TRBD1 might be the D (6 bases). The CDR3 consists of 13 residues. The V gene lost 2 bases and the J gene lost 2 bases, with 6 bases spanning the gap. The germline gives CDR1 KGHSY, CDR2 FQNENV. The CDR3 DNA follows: TGTGCCAGCAGCCAAGGGACAAACTATGGCTACACCTTC. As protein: CASSQGTNYGYTF. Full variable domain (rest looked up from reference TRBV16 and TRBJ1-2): GEEVAQTPKHLVRGEGQKAKLYCAPIKGHSYVFWYQQVLKNEFKFLISFQNENVFDETGMPKERFSAKCLPNSPCSLEIQATKLEDSAVYFCASSQGTNYGYTFGSGTRLTVV.

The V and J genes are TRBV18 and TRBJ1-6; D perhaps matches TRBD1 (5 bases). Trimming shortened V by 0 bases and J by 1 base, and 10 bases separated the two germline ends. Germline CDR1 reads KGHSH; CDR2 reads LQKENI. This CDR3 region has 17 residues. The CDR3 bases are TGTGCCAGCTCACCACCCGGACAAGGGTCCTATAATTCACCCCTCCACTTT. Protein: CASSPPGQGSYNSPLHF.

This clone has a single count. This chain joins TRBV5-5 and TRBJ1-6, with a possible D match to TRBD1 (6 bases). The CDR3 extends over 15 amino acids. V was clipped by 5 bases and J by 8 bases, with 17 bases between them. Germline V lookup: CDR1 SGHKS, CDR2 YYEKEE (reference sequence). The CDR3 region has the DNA TGTGCCAGCAGTCACACAGGGTTGTGGGATTCACCCCTCCACTTT. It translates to CASSHTGLWDSPLHF.

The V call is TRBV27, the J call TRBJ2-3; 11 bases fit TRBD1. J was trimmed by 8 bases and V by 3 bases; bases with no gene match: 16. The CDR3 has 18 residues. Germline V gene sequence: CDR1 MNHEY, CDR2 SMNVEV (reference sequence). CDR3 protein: CASSLQTRGQGEMGTQYF. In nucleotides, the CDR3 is TGTGCCAGCAGTTTGCAAACCCGGGGACAGGGGGAGATGGGTACGCAGTATTTT.

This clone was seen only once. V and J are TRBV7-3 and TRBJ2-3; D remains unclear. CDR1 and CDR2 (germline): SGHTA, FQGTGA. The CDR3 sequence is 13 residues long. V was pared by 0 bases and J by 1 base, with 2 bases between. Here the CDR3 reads CASSLTGTDTQYF. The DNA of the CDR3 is TGTGCCAGCAGCTTAACTGGCACAGATACGCAGTATTTT.

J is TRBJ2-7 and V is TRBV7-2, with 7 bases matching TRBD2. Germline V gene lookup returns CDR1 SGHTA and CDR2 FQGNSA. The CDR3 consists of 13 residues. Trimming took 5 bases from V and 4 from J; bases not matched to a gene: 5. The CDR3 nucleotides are TGTGCCAGCAGCCCCGGAGCGGGGTACGAGCAGTACTTC. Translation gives CASSPGAGYEQYF.

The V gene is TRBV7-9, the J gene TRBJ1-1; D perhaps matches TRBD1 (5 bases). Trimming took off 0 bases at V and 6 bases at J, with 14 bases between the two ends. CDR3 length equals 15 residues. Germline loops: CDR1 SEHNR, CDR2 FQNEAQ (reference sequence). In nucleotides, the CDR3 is TGTGCCAGCAGCTTAGCGCGGACAATAGACGCTGAAGCTTTCTTT. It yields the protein CASSLARTIDAEAFF.